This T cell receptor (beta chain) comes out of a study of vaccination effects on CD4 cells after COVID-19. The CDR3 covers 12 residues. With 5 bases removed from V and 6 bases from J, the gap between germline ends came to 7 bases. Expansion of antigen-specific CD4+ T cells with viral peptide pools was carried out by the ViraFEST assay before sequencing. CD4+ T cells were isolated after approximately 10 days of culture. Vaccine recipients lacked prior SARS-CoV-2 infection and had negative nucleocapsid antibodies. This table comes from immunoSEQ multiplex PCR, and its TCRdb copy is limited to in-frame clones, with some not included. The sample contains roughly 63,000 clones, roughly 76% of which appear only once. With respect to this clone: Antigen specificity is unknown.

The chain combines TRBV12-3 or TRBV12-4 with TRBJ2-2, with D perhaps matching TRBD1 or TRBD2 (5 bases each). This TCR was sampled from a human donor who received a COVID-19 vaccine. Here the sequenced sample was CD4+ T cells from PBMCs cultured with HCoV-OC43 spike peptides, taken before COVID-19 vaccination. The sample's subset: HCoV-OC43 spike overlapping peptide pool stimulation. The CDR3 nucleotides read TGTGCCAGCAGTGTGGGGGCCGGGGAGCTGTTTTTT. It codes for CASSVGAGELFF.